This passage covers 16 T cell receptor beta chains from one sample sequenced in a study of tumor-infiltrating lymphocytes in primary liver carcinoma. Blood RNA was derived from unsorted whole blood, and germline DNA was extracted too. A primer matching the constant region was used to make TCR beta cDNA from approximately 500 ng of total RNA. For TCR beta, libraries were produced by three nested multiplex PCR rounds using slightly modified ARM-PCR. In the first two PCR rounds, TRBV1-TRBV30 forward primers were paired with a C-beta reverse primer, and each round lasted roughly 10 cycles. In TCRdb, the multiplex PCR reads were re-called with MiXCR into one record per CDR3 protein. The sample includes nearly 200,000 distinct CDR3 sequences, around 60% of them seen just once. Input material: peripheral blood. The origin of the receptors is a woman aged 60 to 75 with primary liver carcinoma and hepatitis B virus infection.

The chain has TRBV28 and TRBJ1-2; no firm D call. Germline values: CDR1 MDHEN, CDR2 SYDVKM. The CDR3 runs 13 residues. The ends were cut back, 6 bases at V and 4 bases at J, with 12 bases in the middle. The chain's CDR3 is CASRYTQSYGYTF. CDR3 DNA sequence: TGTGCCAGCAGATATACACAGAGCTATGGCTACACCTTC.

A note on this clonotype: A much larger clone differs by one base, so this may be a read error. The chain recombines TRBV5-1 with TRBJ2-3, with D unresolved. In germline, CDR1 is SGHRS, CDR2 YFSETQ. CDR3 length: 14 amino acids. The DNA of the CDR3 is TGCGCCAACAGCCCATCCCTTTCGGCAGATACGCAGTATTTT. Protein: CANSPSLSADTQYF.

This clonotype appeared once. The junction differs from germline at one of its ends, possibly a read error. The J gene is TRBJ2-7, the V gene TRBV11-2, with 7 bases fitting TRBD2. The CDR3 loop spans 15 amino acids. From germline, CDR1 is SGHAT and CDR2 FQNNGV. The CDR3 spells CVSSIGAGVGHEQYF. Here the CDR3 DNA reads TGTGTCAGCAGCATAGGGGCGGGAGTCGGTCACGAGCAGTACTTC. Based on the CDR3 plus reference TRBV11-2 and TRBJ2-7, the full variable domain is EAGVAQSPRYKIIEKRQSVAFWCNPISGHATLYWYQQILGQGPKLLIQFQNNGVVDDSQLPKDRFSAERLKGVDSTLKIQPAKLEDSAVYLCVSSIGAGVGHEQYFGPGTRLTVT.

On this clonotype: Since a much larger clone is just one base distant, this may be a read error. This rearrangement joins TRBV5-4 to TRBJ2-4; perhaps D is TRBD1 or TRBD2 (5 bases each). The CDR3 totals 13 residues. Germline V gene sequence: CDR1 SGHNT, CDR2 YYREEE (reference sequence). The CDR3 sequence is CVSSFGTENIQYF. CDR3 in DNA: TGTGTCAGCAGTTTCGGGACGGAAAACATTCAGTACTTC.

CDR3: CSVVGEGGAFF. The CDR3 nucleotides are TGCAGCGTTGTGGGGGAGGGCGGTGCTTTCTTT. The V gene is TRBV29-1, the J gene TRBJ1-1; a weak D match, TRBD1 (5 bases). V gave up 4 bases and J gave up 11 bases, with 14 bases separating them. The CDR3 has 11 residues. The germline V gene encodes CDR1 SQVTM and CDR2 ANQGSEA. The full variable domain, with the rest looked up from reference TRBV29-1 and TRBJ1-1, is SAVISQKPSRDICQRGTSLTIQCQVDSQVTMMFWYRQQPGQSLTLIATANQGSEATYESGFVIDKFPISRPNLTFSTLTVSNMSPEDSSIYLCSVVGEGGAFFGQGTRLTVV.

The chain uses TRBV12-3 or TRBV12-4 and TRBJ1-1; no clear D. CDR3 length: 15 residues. Trimming took 9 bases from V and 0 from J, leaving 17 bases between them. CDR3 loop: CARKTTETLNTEAFF. The CDR3 coding sequence is TGTGCCAGGAAAACAACAGAGACCTTGAACACTGAAGCTTTCTTT.

A remark on this clonotype: Lacking the conserved final phenylalanine or tryptophan, this CDR3 likely reflects a read error. V usage is TRBV11-2 and J usage is TRBJ1-5; 7 positions match TRBD1. The CDR3 length is 15 residues. Germline assignment: CDR1 SGHAT and CDR2 FQNNGV. CDR3 coding DNA: TGTGTCAGCAGCGCCACGACAGGGTTCGATCAGCCCCAGCATCTT. It translates to CVSSATTGFDQPQHL.

Turning to this clonotype: Given a much more abundant clone one base away, this may be a read error. In DNA form, the CDR3 reads TGTGCCAGCAGCCAGGGGACAGTGACTCAGCCCCAGCATTTT. This codes for CASSQGTVTQPQHF. The V gene is TRBV6-5, the J gene TRBJ1-5, with 7 bases that match TRBD1. The CDR3 runs to 14 residues. CDR1 and CDR2 (germline): MNHEY, SVGAGI. Germline trimming cut 6 bases from V and 6 bases from J; bases unmatched to any gene: 8.

As regards this clonotype: This may come from a read error, since a much larger clone is one base off. The chain has TRBV4-1 and TRBJ2-7; 15 bases line up with TRBD2. The CDR3 loop spans 21 amino acids. The ends lost 4 bases at V and 4 bases at J; junction bases unmatched: 20. The germline V gene has CDR1 MGHRA and CDR2 YSYEKL. CDR3: CASSLSSNMGLAGGGNYEQYF. In DNA form, the CDR3 reads TGCGCCAGCAGCCTCTCTTCTAACATGGGACTAGCGGGAGGTGGTAATTACGAGCAGTACTTC.

Notes on this clonotype: This clone may be a read error of a much larger clone one base away. The chain carries TRBV12-3 or TRBV12-4 and TRBJ2-1; D gene unclear. The CDR3 runs 12 residues. The CDR3, as DNA: TGTGCCAGCGGTTTCCTTCGGAGTGAGCAGTTCTTC. Its protein is CASGFLRSEQFF.

On this clonotype itself: A much more abundant neighbour one base away suggests this may be a read error. The V call is TRBV6-5, the J call TRBJ1-1; 8 positions agree with TRBD1. The germline CDR1 and CDR2 sequences are MNHEY and SVGAGI. The CDR3 sequence is 13 residues long. J gave up 12 bases and V 5 bases, and 11 bases lay outside the gene matches. The CDR3 region has the DNA TGTGCCAGCAGTCTACTTTCGGACAGGGAAACTTTCTTT. Residues: CASSLLSDRETFF.

This clonotype occurred once. The J gene is TRBJ1-5, the V gene TRBV11-2, with D possibly TRBD1 on 5 matching bases. The CDR3 sequence is 17 residues long. Trimming pared 8 bases from V and 5 bases from J, leaving 25 bases between. Germline assignment: CDR1 SGHAT and CDR2 FQNNGV. CDR3 region: CASGPGRVGGLYQPQHF. For the CDR3, the DNA is TGTGCCAGCGGCCCCGGCCGTGTGGGGGGTTTGTATCAGCCCCAGCATTTT.

As concerns this clonotype: The junction departs from germline at one end; a sequencing error may be responsible. The genes are TRBV11-2 and TRBJ1-2; D is undetermined. In germline, CDR1 is SGHAT, CDR2 FQNNGV. The CDR3 is 14 residues long. The CDR3, as DNA: TGTGCCAACAGCTTACTGACGATTAACTATGGCTACACCTTC. It specifies CANSLLTINYGYTF.

This clonotype was recorded a few times. This chain joins TRBV11-3 and TRBJ2-1, with 10 nucleotides matching TRBD2. The CDR3 consists of 15 residues. Germline CDR1 reads SGHNT; CDR2 reads YENEEA. The CDR3 sequence is CVSSLGTSGKLEQFF. In DNA form, the CDR3 reads TGTGTTAGCAGTTTAGGAACTAGCGGGAAGCTTGAGCAGTTCTTC.

The chain couples TRBV5-8 to TRBJ1-2, with TRBD1 matching over 12 bases. The germline CDR1 and CDR2 sequences are SGHTS and YDEGEE. The CDR3 extends over 15 amino acids. V was clipped by 9 bases and J by 7 bases; unmatched bases: 13. The CDR3 loop is CANRSRDRGLFGYTF. CDR3 coding DNA: TGTGCCAACAGATCCCGGGACAGGGGGCTTTTTGGCTACACCTTC.

Points on this clonotype: The CDR3 ends on some other residue instead of the conserved phenylalanine or tryptophan, so this is likely a read error. This chain joins TRBV11-2 and TRBJ2-7; D unclear. Per the germline V gene, CDR1 is SGHAT and CDR2 is FQNNGV. CDR3 length: 14 residues. DNA of the CDR3: TGTGCCAGGAGCTCTACAGTTGGGACCTACGAGCAGTACTAC. Amino acid sequence: CARSSTVGTYEQYY.